This TCR beta chain is drawn from a study of blood T cell repertoires in COVID-19. Study context: Samples taken during acute and convalescent COVID-19 were collected in the United States, Italy and Spain. Sources were T cells, B-cell-depleted T cells, or PBMCs; the material itself was cDNA or gDNA.

Under the authors' procedure: Reference gene primer amplification gave nucleated cell count estimates. The repertoire was sequenced with immunoSEQ multiplex PCR; TCRdb's copy has only in-frame clones and lacks some. V, J and clone size reflect that table, while D and trimming were determined from the DNA. Of about half a million clones in the sample, 80% to 90% were seen once. The germline V gene has CDR1 MNHEY and CDR2 SVGEGT. This CDR3 has 15 amino acids. Between the trimmed V and J ends, which lost 0 bases and 6 bases, there was a span of 12 bases. The sequenced material came from peripheral blood. The V and J genes are TRBV6-2 or TRBV6-3 and TRBJ1-5; tentatively, D is TRBD1 (6 bases). This receptor was identified in a human donor in a cohort sampled during active COVID-19. The CDR3: CASSYSTGISQPQHF. The CDR3 nucleotides are TGTGCCAGCAGTTACTCGACAGGAATCAGTCAGCCCCAGCATTTT.